This TCR beta chain was sequenced during a study of monozygotic twins with inflammatory bowel disease. TCRdb processed the 5' RACE reads again and assigns one entry to each CDR3 protein, with no DNA. The sample holds some 170,000 distinct CDR3 sequences. This CDR3 is 17 amino acids long. From germline, CDR1 is MNHEY and CDR2 SMNVEV (reference sequence). Sequencing was carried out using blood. This chain connects TRBV27 to TRBJ2-3; TCRdb selects TRBD2, and the lack of DNA leaves this call unchecked. This TCR was sampled from a human donor with ulcerative colitis or Crohn's disease, or a healthy co-twin of an affected twin (not recorded which). CDR3 loop: CASRFLTSGLLPDTQYF.